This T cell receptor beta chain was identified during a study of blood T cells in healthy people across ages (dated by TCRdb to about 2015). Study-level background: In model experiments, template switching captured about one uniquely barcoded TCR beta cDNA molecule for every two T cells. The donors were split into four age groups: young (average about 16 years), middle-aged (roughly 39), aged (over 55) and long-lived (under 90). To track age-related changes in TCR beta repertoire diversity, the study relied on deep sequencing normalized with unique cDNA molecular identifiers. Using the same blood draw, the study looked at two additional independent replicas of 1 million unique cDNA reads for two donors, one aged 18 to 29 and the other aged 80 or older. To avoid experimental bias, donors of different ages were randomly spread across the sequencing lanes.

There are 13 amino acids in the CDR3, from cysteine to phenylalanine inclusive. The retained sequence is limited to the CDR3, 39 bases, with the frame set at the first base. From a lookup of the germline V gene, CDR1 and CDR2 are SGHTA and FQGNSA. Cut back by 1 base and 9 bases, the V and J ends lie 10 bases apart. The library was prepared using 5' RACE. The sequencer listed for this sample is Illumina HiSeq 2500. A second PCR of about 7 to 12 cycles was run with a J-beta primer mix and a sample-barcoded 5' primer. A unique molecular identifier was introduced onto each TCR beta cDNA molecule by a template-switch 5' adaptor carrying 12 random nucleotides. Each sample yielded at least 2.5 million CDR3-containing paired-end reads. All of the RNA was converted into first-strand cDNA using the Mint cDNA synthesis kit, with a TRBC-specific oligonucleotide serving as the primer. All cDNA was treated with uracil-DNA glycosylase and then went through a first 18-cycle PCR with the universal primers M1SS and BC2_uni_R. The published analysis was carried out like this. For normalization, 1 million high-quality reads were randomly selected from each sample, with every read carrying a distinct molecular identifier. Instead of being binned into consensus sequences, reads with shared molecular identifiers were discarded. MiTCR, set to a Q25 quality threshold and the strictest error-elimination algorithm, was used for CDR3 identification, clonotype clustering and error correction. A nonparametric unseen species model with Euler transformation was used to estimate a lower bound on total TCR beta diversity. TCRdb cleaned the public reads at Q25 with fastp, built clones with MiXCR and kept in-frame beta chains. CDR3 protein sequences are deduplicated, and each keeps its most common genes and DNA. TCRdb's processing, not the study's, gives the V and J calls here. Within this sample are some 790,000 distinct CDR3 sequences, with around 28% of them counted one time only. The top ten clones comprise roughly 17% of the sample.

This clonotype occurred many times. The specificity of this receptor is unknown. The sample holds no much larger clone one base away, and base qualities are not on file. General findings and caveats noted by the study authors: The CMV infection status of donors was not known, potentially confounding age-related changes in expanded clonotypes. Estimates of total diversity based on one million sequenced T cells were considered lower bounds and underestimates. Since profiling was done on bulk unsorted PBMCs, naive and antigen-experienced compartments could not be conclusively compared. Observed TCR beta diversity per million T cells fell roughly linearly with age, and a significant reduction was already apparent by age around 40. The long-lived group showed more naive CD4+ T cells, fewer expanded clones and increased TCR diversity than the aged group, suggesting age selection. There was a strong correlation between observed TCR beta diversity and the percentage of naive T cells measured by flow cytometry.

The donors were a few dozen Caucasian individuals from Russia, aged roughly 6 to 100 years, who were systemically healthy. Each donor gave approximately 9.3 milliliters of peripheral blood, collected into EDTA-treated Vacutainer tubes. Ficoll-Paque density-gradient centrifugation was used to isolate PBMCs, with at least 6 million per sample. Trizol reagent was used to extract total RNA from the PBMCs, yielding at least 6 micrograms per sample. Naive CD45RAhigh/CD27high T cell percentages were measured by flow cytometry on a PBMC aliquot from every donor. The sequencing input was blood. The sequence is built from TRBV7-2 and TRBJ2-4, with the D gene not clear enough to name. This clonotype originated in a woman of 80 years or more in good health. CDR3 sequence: CASSLGEPGIQYF. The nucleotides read TGTGCCAGCAGCTTAGGTGAGCCGGGCATTCAGTACTTC.